This T cell receptor (beta chain) was captured in a study of control samples from healthy donors and cancer patients. Germline loops: CDR1 MGHRA, CDR2 YSYEKL. The CDR3 sequence is 13 residues long. Trimming removed 6 bases at V and 4 bases at J, with 9 bases between. The data were produced by immunoSEQ multiplex PCR, yet TCRdb's version contains in-frame clones alone and is incomplete. The sample holds about 98,000 clones; approximately 78% are singletons and the top ten take approximately 2%. The rearrangement joins TRBV4-1 to TRBJ1-4; TRBD1 might be the D (5 bases). This receptor was identified in a man aged 60 to 75 in good health. The sequenced sample was blood. For the CDR3, the DNA is TGCGCCAGCAGAGACAGCATTAATGAAAAACTGTTTTTT. Encoded protein: CASRDSINEKLFF.